Included here is one T cell receptor beta chain sequence, with context. The antigen it recognizes is unknown. No base quality information exists; no much larger clone differs at one position. This specimen comes from a study of T cells in Graves' hyperthyroidism and ophthalmopathy (dated by TCRdb to the late 2010s). Study-wide context: Peripheral blood was collected at initial diagnosis, before any treatment. To identify TCR V-J signatures that set the groups apart, the researchers used a discovery cohort of more than 95 patients, made up of approximately 43 with Graves' ophthalmopathy and 57 with stable Graves' hyperthyroidism. After blood sampling, hyperthyroidism patients were treated with methimazole at a starting dose of 30 mg daily, and ophthalmopathy patients were treated with high-dose intravenous methylprednisolone. In addition, the study compared T-cell repertoires in thyroid tissue and in blood from several Graves' hyperthyroidism patients. Prospective prediction of ophthalmopathy was tested in an independent validation cohort of 18 to 20 hyperthyroidism patients and 15 to 17 patients who later progressed to ophthalmopathy. The paper describes TCR Vbeta CDR3 sequencing of 130 to 150 peripheral blood samples, made up of some 42 ophthalmopathy patients, more than 70 hyperthyroidism patients and 17 progressor patients. The 85 to 100 discovery patients were divided at random into training and test sets in a 7:3 ratio. General study outcomes and caveats: Most expanded thyroid clonotypes (frequency above 0.001) were also detected in blood, a finding suggesting that blood repertoires may reflect thyroid immune responses. In validation, the model predicted progression to ophthalmopathy a median of 6.5 months before onset, with about 64% sensitivity and nearly 75% specificity. Ophthalmopathy was separated from stable hyperthyroidism by a 13 V-J signature model, with about 88% sensitivity and about 81% specificity obtained in cross-validation and 80%/75% obtained in testing. No statistical method was used to fix the sample size in advance, and group allocation was not hidden from the investigators.

The TCR beta CDR3 regions were amplified from the RNA transcripts. The first round of RT-PCR for the TCR CDR3 was performed with the HTBI primer set and the Qiagen OneStep RT-PCR kit. The libraries were constructed in a second round of multiplex PCR and then size-selected and purified. Paired-end sequencing of the libraries was performed with 100 bp reads on an Illumina HiSeq2000. As for the authors' bioinformatics: SOAPnuke was used to process the raw data, with reads discarded if the reads contained adapters or uncalled bases, had a mean Phred below 15, or lacked an exact constant-primer or identifier match. COPE v1.2.5 was used to merge the high-quality paired reads, and each unique nucleotide sequence was defined as a clonotype. MiTCR v1.1 was used to align clonotypes to the IMGT TRBV, TRBD and TRBJ reference segments. Only V-J combinations with frequency above 0.0001, covering approximately 99% of repertoires, were analysed. A TCS score was defined as the ratio between F50 (clonal expansion) and ExV (chaos), using BLOSUM62-based TCRdist between CDR3 peptides within each V-J. Welch's t-statistics and random forest reduced 450 to 600 V-J features to under 15, which were used in a naive Bayes classifier (R e1071). The raw public reads went through TCRdb reprocessing: fastp at Q25, MiXCR clone calling, in-frame beta chains kept. Rows with a matching CDR3 protein are joined into one entry that keeps the most common DNA and genes. Here the V and J calls rest on TCRdb's processing, not on the authors' analysis. The sample data list about 52,000 distinct CDR3 sequences, and about half of these were observed just once. The leading ten clones occupy roughly 9.1% of the sample.

Spanning cysteine to phenylalanine, the CDR3 consists of 13 amino acids. Just CDR3 DNA is preserved here, 39 bases in frame from base 1. CDR1 and CDR2 are read off the germline V gene (reference sequence) as DFQATT and SNEGSKA. V is clipped by 2 bases and J by 11 bases, and the sequence between their germline boundaries is 17 bases long. In the ophthalmopathy patients, disease was moderately to severely active, with a Clinical Activity Score of 3 or more, a NOSPECS grade of 4 or more, and a duration of less than 3 months. Exclusion was applied to patients with uncontrolled infections, other autoimmune diseases, pregnancy or lactation. Diagnoses relied on clinical symptoms, serum thyroxine and TRAb, thyroid ultrasound and orbital computed tomography. PBMCs were separated from approximately 9.9 ml of fresh peripheral blood using Ficoll-Paque density gradient centrifugation. Trizol reagent was used to extract total RNA, and RNA quality was then checked on an Agilent 2100 Bioanalyzer.

Sequencing was done on a sample of blood. The rearranged chain carries TRBV20-1 and TRBJ2-3, with a tentative D gene TRBD2 over 6 matching bases. This clonotype was sampled from a woman aged 45-59 years with Graves' ophthalmopathy. CDR3 loop: CSARLGGYNEQYF. The DNA sequence is as follows: TGCAGTGCTAGACTGGGAGGCTACAATGAGCAGTATTTT.